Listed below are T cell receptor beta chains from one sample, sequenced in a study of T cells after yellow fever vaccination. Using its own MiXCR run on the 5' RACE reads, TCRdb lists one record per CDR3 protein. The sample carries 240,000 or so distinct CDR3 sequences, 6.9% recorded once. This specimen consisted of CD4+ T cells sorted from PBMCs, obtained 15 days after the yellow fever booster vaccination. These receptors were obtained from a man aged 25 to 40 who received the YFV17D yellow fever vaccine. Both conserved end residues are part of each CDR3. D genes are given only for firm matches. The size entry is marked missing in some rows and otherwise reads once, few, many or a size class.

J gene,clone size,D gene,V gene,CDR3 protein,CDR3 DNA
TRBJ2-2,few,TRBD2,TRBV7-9,CASSAPSGSRTGELFF,TGTGCCAGCAGCGCCCCTAGCGGGAGCAGGACCGGGGAGCTGTTTTTT
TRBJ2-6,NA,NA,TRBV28,CAGSGGGLSGANVLTF,TGTGCCGGCAGTGGGGGAGGACTCTCTGGGGCCAACGTCCTGACTTTC
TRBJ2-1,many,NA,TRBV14,CASSLLEWSYNEQFF,TGTGCCAGCAGCCTTCTCGAATGGTCCTACAATGAGCAGTTCTTC
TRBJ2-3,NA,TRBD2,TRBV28,CASGRGGSSTDTQYF,TGTGCCAGCGGGAGGGGAGGCAGTAGCACAGATACGCAGTATTTT
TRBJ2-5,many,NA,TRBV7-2,CASSRTNQETQYF,TGTGCCAGCTCTCGGACCAACCAAGAGACCCAGTACTTC
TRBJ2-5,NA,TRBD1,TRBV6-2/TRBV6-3,CASRRTGEGTQYF,TGTGCCAGCCGTCGGACAGGAGAGGGGACCCAGTACTTC
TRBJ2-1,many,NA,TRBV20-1,CSFLRSVGDEQFF,TGCAGCTTCCTACGATCAGTTGGGGATGAGCAGTTCTTC
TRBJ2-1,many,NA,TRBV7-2,CASSSRASSYNEQFF,TGTGCCAGCAGTTCGAGGGCGAGCTCCTACAATGAGCAGTTCTTC
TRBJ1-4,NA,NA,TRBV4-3,CASSSSGPLGEKLFF,TGCGCCAGCAGCTCCTCGGGTCCCTTGGGCGAAAAACTGTTTTTT
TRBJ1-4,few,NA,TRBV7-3,CASSLSPNEKLFF,TGTGCCAGCAGCTTAAGTCCGAATGAAAAACTGTTTTTT
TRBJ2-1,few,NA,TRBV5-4,CASSGASSYNEQFF,TGTGCCAGCAGCGGAGCGTCATCCTACAATGAGCAGTTCTTC
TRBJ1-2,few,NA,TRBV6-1,CASRGDGNYGYTF,TGTGCCAGCAGGGGGGACGGGAACTATGGCTACACCTTC
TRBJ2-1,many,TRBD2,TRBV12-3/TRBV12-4,CASNNPGGGRADEQFF,TGTGCCAGCAACAACCCCGGCGGCGGGAGGGCCGATGAGCAGTTCTTC
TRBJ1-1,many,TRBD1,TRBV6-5,CASSFRDRNTEAFF,TGTGCCAGCAGTTTCCGGGACAGGAACACTGAAGCTTTCTTT
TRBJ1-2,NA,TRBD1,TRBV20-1,CSVPGTGLFYGYTF,TGCAGTGTTCCCGGGACAGGGCTCTTTTATGGCTACACCTTC
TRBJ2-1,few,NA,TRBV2,CASRAGSGSNEQFF,TGTGCCAGCAGGGCGGGGTCGGGGAGTAATGAGCAGTTCTTC
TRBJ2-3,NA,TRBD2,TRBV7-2,CASSDLAGVTDTQYF,TGTGCCAGCAGCGACCTAGCGGGAGTAACAGATACGCAGTATTTT
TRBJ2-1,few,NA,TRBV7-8,CASSAEYNEQFF,TGTGCCAGCAGCGCGGAATACAATGAGCAGTTCTTC
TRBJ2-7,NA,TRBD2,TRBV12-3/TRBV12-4,CASGRLAGAGEQYF,TGTGCCAGCGGCCGACTAGCGGGAGCAGGAGAGCAGTACTTC
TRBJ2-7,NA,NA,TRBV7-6,CASSSSASYEQYF,TGTGCCAGCAGCTCTAGCGCGTCCTACGAGCAGTACTTC
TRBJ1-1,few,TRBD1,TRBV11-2,CASSYRGQMNTEAFF,TGTGCCAGCAGCTACCGGGGACAGATGAACACTGAAGCTTTCTTT
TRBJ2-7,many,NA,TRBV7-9,CASSSVDEQYF,TGTGCCAGCAGCTCTGTCGACGAGCAGTACTTC
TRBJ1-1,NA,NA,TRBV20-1,CSARGGSVGAFF,TGCAGTGCTAGAGGGGGGAGCGTCGGAGCTTTCTTT
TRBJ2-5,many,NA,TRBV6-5,CASSHRLAQETQYF,TGTGCCAGCAGTCACCGCCTGGCCCAAGAGACCCAGTACTTC
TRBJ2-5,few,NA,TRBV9,CASSAGHLETQYF,TGTGCCAGCAGCGCCGGACACCTCGAGACCCAGTACTTC
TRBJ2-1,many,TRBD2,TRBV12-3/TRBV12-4,CASSLASGSFSEQFF,TGTGCCAGCAGTCTAGCTAGCGGGAGTTTCAGTGAGCAGTTCTTC